The 8 T cell receptor beta chains in this list originate from one sample, sequenced in a study of T cells in lung cancer brain metastases. The repertoire was sequenced with immunoSEQ multiplex PCR; TCRdb's copy has only in-frame clones and lacks some. The sample has roughly 5,000 clones, roughly 84% seen once. Specimen: tumor tissue from the primary lung tumor. These receptors were obtained from a woman in her 50s with non-small cell lung cancer.

The V gene is TRBV6-1, the J gene TRBJ2-1; D possibly corresponds to TRBD1 (6 bases). With 6 bases removed from V and 3 bases from J, the gap between germline ends came to 12 bases. Germline assignment: CDR1 MNHNS and CDR2 SASEGT. The CDR3 spans 14 residues. The CDR3 DNA reads as TGTGCCAGCAGGGCGGACAGTTTCTACAATGAGCAGTTCTTC. Its protein product is CASRADSFYNEQFF.

The chain carries TRBV28 and TRBJ2-3; the D is unclear. Germline V lookup: CDR1 MDHEN, CDR2 SYDVKM. V shed 4 bases and J shed 5 bases, with 16 bases lying between them. The CDR3 runs to 15 residues. The CDR3 spells CASSSPPALKDTQYF. CDR3 sequence (DNA): TGTGCCAGCAGTTCCCCCCCGGCCTTGAAAGATACGCAGTATTTT.

The chain is built from TRBV15 and TRBJ2-5; TRBD2 might be the D (7 bases). Trimming removed 1 base from V and 3 bases from J, with 12 bases in between. CDR3 length: 15 amino acids. The V gene's germline CDR1 is LNHNV and CDR2 YYDKDF (reference sequence). The CDR3 loop reads CATSRGGGLKETQYF. CDR3 DNA sequence: TGTGCCACCAGCAGAGGGGGGGGGCTTAAAGAGACCCAGTACTTC.

Comments on this clone: Compared with germline, one end of the junction differs, possibly owing to a read error. The V gene is TRBV18, the J gene TRBJ2-7, with 13 bases that match TRBD2. Germline lookup yields CDR1 KGHSH and CDR2 LQKENI. The CDR3 runs to 16 residues. The CDR3 here is CASSPPGLAGRYEQYF. The CDR3 nucleotides read TGTGCCAGCTCACCACCGGGACTAGCGGGAAGATACGAACAGTACTTC.

The genes are TRBV5-8 and TRBJ2-6, with TRBD1 as a possible D gene (6 bases). From germline, CDR1 is SGHTS and CDR2 YDEGEE. Trimming shortened V by 1 base and J by 0 bases, and 11 bases separated the two germline ends. This CDR3 comprises 17 residues. CDR3 amino acids: CASSLTGWASGANVLTF. In DNA, the CDR3 is TGTGCCAGCAGCTTGACAGGGTGGGCCTCTGGGGCCAACGTCCTGACTTTC.

The chain employs TRBV6-1 and TRBJ2-6; no reliable D call. The germline V gene has CDR1 MNHNS and CDR2 SASEGT. With 7 bases removed from V and 0 bases from J, the gap between germline ends came to 4 bases. This CDR3 region has 13 residues. CDR3 sequence: CASKASGANVLTF. CDR3 DNA sequence: TGTGCCAGCAAAGCCTCTGGGGCCAACGTCCTGACTTTC.

The V call is TRBV5-1, the J call TRBJ1-1; no reliable D call. This CDR3 has 15 residues. V was cut by 2 bases and J by 1 base, with 12 bases left in between. Germline assignment: CDR1 SGHRS and CDR2 YFSETQ. The CDR3 here is CASSLNTDRNTEAFF. The CDR3 DNA follows: TGCGCCAGCAGCTTAAACACGGACCGGAACACTGAAGCTTTCTTT.

This clone was picked up one time. The CDR3 sequence is CASSESSGGLGEQFF. The CDR3 nucleotides are TGCGCCAGCAGTGAGTCCAGCGGGGGACTCGGGGAGCAGTTCTTC. The rearrangement uses TRBV10-2 and TRBJ2-1, with 8 bases identical to TRBD2. The CDR3 extends over 15 amino acids. V dropped 0 bases and J dropped 10; count of bases not matched to a gene: 8. Germline V gene data show CDR1 as WSHSY and CDR2 as SAAADI.